Listed below are T cell receptor beta chains from one sample, sequenced in a study. MiXCR, run by TCRdb on the 5' RACE reads, gives a single entry per CDR3 protein. The sample carries about 5,800 distinct CDR3 sequences, about three quarters recorded once. What was sequenced was memory CD4+ T cells sorted from a lymph node. Receptors originate from a female donor with breast cancer. The CDR3 runs from the conserved cysteine through the conserved F or W. D genes are given only for firm matches. Rows give clone size only sometimes, using once, few, many, or a class for an expanded clone.

>TRBV20-1|-|few|TRBJ2-1
TGCAATGCTATGACTAGTATTCCTCAGGCTGATGAGCAGTTCTTC
CNAMTSIPQADEQFF
>TRBV29-1|TRBD1|-|TRBJ2-7
TGCAGCGTTGCCCGGCAGGGGGCCAACTACGAGCAGTACTTC
CSVARQGANYEQYF
>TRBV7-7|-|-|TRBJ1-1
TGTGCTAGCAGCGCGTCAAGGAACACTGAAGCTTTCTTT
CASSASRNTEAFF
>TRBV20-1|-|-|TRBJ2-6
TGCAGTGCGAATGGGGCTTTCTCTGGGGCCAACGTCCTGACTTTC
CSANGAFSGANVLTF
>TRBV29-1|-|-|TRBJ1-2
TGCAGCGTTGGAGGGGTGGGGTATGGCTACACCTTC
CSVGGVGYGYTF
>TRBV12-3/TRBV12-4|-|-|TRBJ1-2
TGTGCCAGCAGTCGCACGGGCAGGGCAGATGGCTACACCTTC
CASSRTGRADGYTF
>TRBV6-1|TRBD1|few|TRBJ1-6
TGTGCCAGCAGGGAGACAGGGGGGTATAATTCACCCCTCCACTTT
CASRETGGYNSPLHF
>TRBV4-2|TRBD2|-|TRBJ2-5
TGTGCCAGCAGCCAAAAACTAGCGGGGGGAGCAAGAAAAGAGACCCAGTACTTC
CASSQKLAGGARKETQYF
>TRBV5-1|-|-|TRBJ2-1
TGCGCCAGCAGGAGGACCTACGCAAATGATGAGCAGTTCTTC
CASRRTYANDEQFF
>TRBV11-2|-|-|TRBJ2-5
TGTGCCAGCAGCTTAGGAGAAGCAGAGACCCAGTACTTC
CASSLGEAETQYF
>TRBV20-1|-|-|TRBJ2-5
TGCAGTGCTAGAGATCCCCCGCGGGACGGAGAGACCCAGTACTTC
CSARDPPRDGETQYF
>TRBV6-5|-|-|TRBJ1-2
TGTGCCAGCAGTTACTCCCGGGGGAGAATCTATGGCTACACCTTC
CASSYSRGRIYGYTF
>TRBV9|-|-|TRBJ2-5
TGTGCCAGCAGCGTAGGAGGAATTGAGTCGGGAGAGACCCAGTACTTC
CASSVGGIESGETQYF
>TRBV5-6|-|few|TRBJ1-2
TGTGCCAGCAGCTCCTTGACGGGGACTAACTATGGCTACACCTTC
CASSSLTGTNYGYTF
>TRBV5-1|TRBD1|-|TRBJ2-3
TGCGCCAGCAGCCTGGGACAGGGATTGAGAGATACGCAGTATTTT
CASSLGQGLRDTQYF
>TRBV7-7|TRBD1|-|TRBJ1-5
TGTGCTAGCAGCTTGGTTTATACAGGGGAGGGCAATCAGCCCCAGCATTTT
CASSLVYTGEGNQPQHF
>TRBV18|TRBD1|few|TRBJ1-2
TGTGCCAGCTCACCGACAGGGAAAAACTATGGCTACACCTTC
CASSPTGKNYGYTF
>TRBV4-1|-|-|TRBJ1-1
TGCGCCAGCAGCCGGGGGCCTAACACTGAAGCTTTCTTT
CASSRGPNTEAFF
>TRBV15|-|-|TRBJ1-2
TGTGCCACCAGCAGAGACACCCTGTATGGCTACACCTTC
CATSRDTLYGYTF
>TRBV5-1|-|-|TRBJ2-5
TGCGCCAGCAGCTTGGCGGGTTTAGCCCAAGAGACCCAGTACTTC
CASSLAGLAQETQYF
>TRBV5-1|-|-|TRBJ2-3
TGCGCCAGCAGCTTAACACCGGAGGGGGATACGCAGTATTTT
CASSLTPEGDTQYF
>TRBV20-1|-|once|TRBJ2-3
TGCAGTGCTCTCGCATGGGCGGCTAGCACAGATACGCAGTATTTT
CSALAWAASTDTQYF
>TRBV20-1|-|-|TRBJ2-5
TGCAGTGCTAGATGGTGGCAGCAAGAGACCCAGTACTTC
CSARWWQQETQYF
>TRBV20-1|-|few|TRBJ1-2
TGCAGTGCTAGAGATTATAGTAACTATGGCTACACCTTC
CSARDYSNYGYTF
>TRBV7-2|-|once|TRBJ1-2
TGTGCCAGCAGCTTACGGACGGACACCTATGGCTACACCTTC
CASSLRTDTYGYTF
>TRBV10-3|-|-|TRBJ1-1
TGTGCCATCAGTGGTTTAGGGGGGCTGAACACTGAAGCTTTCTTT
CAISGLGGLNTEAFF
>TRBV20-1|-|-|TRBJ1-1
TGCAGTGCTAAACGACAGGACAACACTGAAGCTTTCTTT
CSAKRQDNTEAFF
>TRBV30|-|-|TRBJ1-5
TGTGCCTGGAGTCTCGACCTAGGGCAGCCCCAGCATTTT
CAWSLDLGQPQHF
>TRBV24-1|TRBD2|-|TRBJ2-7
TGTGCCACCAGTGCGTCGGGGGGGTCCTACGAGCAGTACTTC
CATSASGGSYEQYF
>TRBV28|TRBD1|-|TRBJ1-5
TGTGCCAGCAAAAGACAGGGCGATCAGCCCCAGCATTTT
CASKRQGDQPQHF
>TRBV4-1|-|once|TRBJ1-5
TGCGCCAGCAGCCCAGCGGGGGCCCATCAGCCCCAGCATTTT
CASSPAGAHQPQHF
>TRBV7-3|TRBD2|-|TRBJ2-3
TGTGCCAGCAGCTTAACATCAGCGGGGTCCTTAGGAGATACGCAGTATTTT
CASSLTSAGSLGDTQYF
>TRBV12-3/TRBV12-4|-|-|TRBJ2-3
TGTGCCAGCAGTTTCGCCGGACAAAGCACAGACACGCAGTATTTT
CASSFAGQSTDTQYF
>TRBV29-1|-|-|TRBJ2-5
TGCAGCGTTGAAGATTGGCAGAAAGAGACCCAGTACTTC
CSVEDWQKETQYF
>TRBV4-1|-|-|TRBJ1-1
TGCGCCAGCAGCCAAGTCAGGGAAAGGCAAGCTTTCTTT
CASSQVRERQAFF
>TRBV12-3/TRBV12-4|-|-|TRBJ2-3
TGTGCCAGCAGTCCGGTACCAGATACGCAGTATTTT
CASSPVPDTQYF
>TRBV4-1|-|-|TRBJ2-2
TGCGCCAGCAGTCAAACCGGGGAGCTGTTTTTT
CASSQTGELFF
>TRBV24-1|TRBD1|-|TRBJ1-4
TGTGCCACCAGTGATGGGGACAGTAAAAAACTGTTTTTT
CATSDGDSKKLFF
>TRBV7-6|TRBD2|-|TRBJ2-7
TGTGCCAGCAGCTTAGGGGGGAGGGACGAGCAGTACTTC
CASSLGGRDEQYF
>TRBV5-6|-|-|TRBJ1-2
TGTGCCAGCAGCTTGTCGTCAGGGTATGGTTTCGGCTACACCTTC
CASSLSSGYGFGYTF
>TRBV12-3/TRBV12-4|-|-|TRBJ2-1
TGTGCCAGCAGCCCTAGGAATGAGCAGTTCTTC
CASSPRNEQFF
>TRBV9|-|-|TRBJ1-5
TGTGCCAGCAGCGTAGACGGACAGCCCAATCAGCCCCAGCATTTT
CASSVDGQPNQPQHF
>TRBV5-1|-|-|TRBJ1-2
TGCGCCAGCGCCCGGGAGGGGAGGGATTATGGCTACACCTTC
CASAREGRDYGYTF
>TRBV5-1|-|-|TRBJ2-3
TGCGCCAGCAGCCTGGCAACGGGCACAGATACGCAGTATTTT
CASSLATGTDTQYF
>TRBV7-8|-|-|TRBJ2-6
TGTGCCAGCAGCTATACTATTGGGGGAACTGGGGCCAACGTCCTGACTTTC
CASSYTIGGTGANVLTF
>TRBV12-3/TRBV12-4|-|once|TRBJ2-3
TGTGCCAGCGGCCTGGGGAATTGGGGCACAGATACGCAGTATTTT
CASGLGNWGTDTQYF
>TRBV5-4|TRBD1|-|TRBJ2-1
TGTGCCAGCAGCCGTACAGGGGAGACTTCATACAATGAGCAGTTCTTC
CASSRTGETSYNEQFF
>TRBV4-2|-|-|TRBJ1-5
TGTGCCAGCAGCCTAGAGGTATCTAGCAATCAGCCCCAGCATTTT
CASSLEVSSNQPQHF
>TRBV20-1|TRBD2|-|TRBJ2-5
TGCAGTGCCCCCACAGCGGGGATACAAGAGACCCAGTACTTC
CSAPTAGIQETQYF
>TRBV18|TRBD1|-|TRBJ2-2
TGTGCCAGTTTCGGACAGGGGCCGAACACCGGGGAGCTGTTTTTT
CASFGQGPNTGELFF
>TRBV20-1|-|-|TRBJ2-7
TGCAGTGCCCCAAAAGGGGGGGCAGGGGGCGAGCAGTACTTC
CSAPKGGAGGEQYF